This record looks at one T cell receptor (beta chain) sequence and its context. Its antigen remains unidentified. No base quality values were provided; no much bigger clone lies one nucleotide off. This entry comes from a study of cytomegalovirus exposure and HLA in healthy donors (dated by TCRdb to 2015 to 2018). Turning to the overall study: An earlier analysis of several hundred of the donors reported roughly 300 Gb of sequence data and roughly 120 million unique TCR beta sequences obtained from about 200 million T cells. An early release that covered fewer than 800 HLA-typed donors contained approximately 300 gigabases of sequencing data and tens of millions of unique TCR sequences. Among the roughly 390 genotyped donors, roughly 80% belonged to the genetic ancestry cluster associated with self-reported Caucasian donors. The study aimed to test whether signatures of past pathogen exposure could be identified by cataloging public T cell receptors. The study used immunosequencing to profile the T cell repertoires of several hundred subjects and linked those repertoires to cytomegalovirus serostatus. Besides the first cohort of roughly 640 subjects, a separate validation cohort made up of 120 different subjects was used. High-throughput TCR immunosequencing, statistical association of individual TCRs with disease status, and machine learning were combined to predict cytomegalovirus infection status. A later analysis re-analyzed previously published TCR beta repertoires from about 730 donors and added high-resolution HLA genotyping to study TCR occurrence patterns. Rather than using new phenotypic data, the later analysis identified candidate immune exposures from TCR beta sequences and from how often those sequences occurred across donors. An earlier analysis of some 600 of the donors applied high-throughput TCR beta sequencing to assess whether each TCR beta V gene segment acted as functional or pseudogenic. Donor age, sex, ethnicity and CMV serostatus were compiled together with the repertoire data. Genome-wide SNP genotypes for about 65% of the 666 donors were used in a later genetic analysis, which treated that subset as a discovery cohort. Every discovery cohort repertoire had been produced on one sequencing platform. HLA typing included class I and class II loci at four-digit resolution. Typing coverage varied by locus: roughly 629-640 donors for A, B, C, DRB1 and DQB1; approximately 520 for DQA1; around 610 for DPA1; roughly 470 for DPB1. Because of strong linkage in the cohort, 4 to 6 DR-DQ haplotypes were treated as single units for association and clustering. On average, roughly 200,000 unique TCR beta nucleotide sequences were sequenced per donor among 398 genotyped donors of the cohort, with 15% to 20% of those sequences being non-productive.

The cohort consisted of 670 or so healthy bone marrow donors. All cohort members were sampled while nominally healthy, although unrecorded immune exposures were likely present. The donor tested CMV seropositive, placing the donor among the 250 to 300 seropositive members of the cohort. Every donor gave a peripheral blood sample, and the peripheral blood mononuclear cells from that sample were used for TCR beta sequencing. The Qiagen DNeasy Blood Extraction Kit was used to extract genomic DNA from the blood cell samples. The germline V gene yields SNHLY for CDR1 and FYNNEI for CDR2. Spanning cysteine to phenylalanine, the CDR3 consists of 13 amino acids. The read is trimmed to its CDR3 DNA, 39 bases read in frame from base 1. The germline V and J ends show losses of 4 bases and 7 bases respectively, and no gene match explains 2 bases of the junction. Library construction relied on the immunoSEQ multiplex PCR assay. For the multiplex PCR, a mixture combining 60 forward primers for TCR Vbeta segments and 13 reverse primers for TCR Jbeta segments was used. Amplification of the CDR3 region of rearranged TCR beta genes was performed with a multiplex PCR assay on genomic DNA. The Illumina HiSeq System was used to sequence the amplified TCR beta libraries as 87-base-pair reads. Per the authors' processing: A later analysis tallied some 79 million unique TCR beta chains across the 640 or so repertoires, and roughly 11 million of those chains were shared by two or more donors. To remove PCR and sequencing errors, raw reads were error-corrected and collapsed into unique sequences using a nearest-neighbor algorithm that merged closely related sequences. CDR3 sequences were aligned to IMGT reference sequences to assign V, D and J gene segments. For a sequence to be retained, at least a six-nucleotide match to both a V gene segment and a J gene segment was required. A rearrangement was called productive if the CDR3 had no stop codons and remained in frame with V and J, and every other rearrangement was called non-productive. CDR3 was defined according to IMGT convention as the region running from the second conserved V-encoded cysteine to the conserved J-encoded phenylalanine. In an earlier analysis of more than 550 of the donors, sequences lacking an unambiguous match to a single V gene segment were excluded. An earlier analysis of a few hundred of the donors called V segments functional above 56.7% productive rearrangements and segregating when the between-donor standard deviation exceeded 5%. To diagnose cytomegalovirus status from the catalog of TCR beta chain sequences, a statistical classification framework was built. In a later analysis, V and J genes were assigned by comparing TCR nucleotide sequences against IMGT/GENE-DB human TR gene sequences. The TCRdist pipeline was used in a later analysis to assign CDR3 sequences and most-parsimonious VDJ recombination scenarios. In a later analysis, every TCR beta chain was defined by the combination of its CDR3 amino acid sequence and its V-gene family, and reads without a unique V-gene family were dropped. In a later analysis, some 600 highly shared, low-generation-probability nucleotide sequences were removed to address suspected cross-contamination and a sequencing artifact. A later analysis calculated a clonal expansion index for each public chain from normalized within-repertoire ranks of inferred template counts. Generation probabilities in a later analysis came from a VDJ recombination model fitted to out-of-frame rearrangements, and those results were checked against IGoR. A later analysis scored TCR-TCR, TCR-HLA and TCR-CMV co-occurrence with hypergeometric tests, applying a repertoire-size bias correction to TCR pairs. To estimate false discovery rates, a later analysis permuted the HLA or CMV assignments 20 times. In a later analysis, co-occurring TCRs were grouped with DBSCAN, and TCRdist sequence similarity was added when clustering was performed within HLA-allele-positive subsets. Repertoires with fewer than 30,000 or more than 120,000 public chains were left out of co-occurrence clustering, as were several repertoires with anomalous nucleotide sharing. Held by TCRdb, this immuneACCESS table contains in-frame sequences only and omits some clones. Under half of the omission traces to an unresolved V gene where checked; the cause of the rest is unknown. Clone size and V and J calls were adopted from that table, with D and trimming inferred from the DNA. For this sample there are under 150,000 clones; 67% appear just once. The ten largest account for over 6.5% of the sample.

Overall study outcomes, separate from this receptor: According to a later genetic analysis, donors in an Asian-associated ancestry cluster had fewer N-insertions in productive TCRs than the approximately 700-donor mean. Presence/absence analyses assumed roughly uniform sequencing depth across donors, an assumption that may not hold. The authors suggested that the approach could potentially be extended to other disease states and immunological phenotypes. Correlated functional status among segregating V segments might reflect linkage disequilibrium, but an unknown experimental factor could not be ruled out. Several of the top co-occurrence clusters appeared to be linked to parvovirus B19, influenza, CMV and Epstein-Barr virus, according to a later analysis. Because some donors lacked HLA typing at each locus, the association tests relied only on the typed subset. According to a later analysis, most CMV-associated TCR beta chains appeared to be HLA-restricted, and the HLA associations seemed to be driven largely by CMV exposure. A further reported finding was that TCR beta sequences accurately predicted the HLA-A and HLA-B alleles for most subjects in the first cohort. Some IMGT-functional V segments, including TRBV6-2 and TRBV6-3, could not be told apart with the 87-base-pair reads, so those segments were excluded. In a later analysis, TCR association rates were found to vary across HLA loci, with the most associated TCRs seen for DRB1 alleles and the fewest for HLA-C alleles. Specific HLA alleles were associated with 15,000 to 20,000 TCR beta sequences at a false discovery rate of 0.05 in a later analysis. The earlier analysis of about 600 of the donors excluded 15 to 20 rarely observed V segments, including chromosome 9 orphons, because counts were too low. Three of the identified cytomegalovirus-associated TCR beta chains were confirmed in vitro to be specific for cytomegalovirus antigens. Only TCR beta chains were sequenced in this cohort, and the absence of alpha or paired-chain data limited detectable features. A cluster of highly shared sequence variants was judged likely to be a technical artifact of the sequencing pipeline. Broadly in line with IMGT annotations, most TCR beta V segments showed up in productive rearrangements about 87% or about 30% of the time in an earlier analysis of some 590 of the donors. Most TCR sequences were seen in very few donors, while some public TCRs were found in many individuals. A later genetic analysis associated a missense DCLRE1C variant with V-gene and J-gene trimming of TCR beta chains, and an independent cohort replicated the association. When HLA alleles, especially DR and DQ, strongly co-occurred, TCR associations were difficult to assign to individual alleles. CMV serostatus was the only immune exposure information available for the cohort. In both the original and validation cohorts, the classifier was reported to diagnose cytomegalovirus status with high specificity and sensitivity. A total of some 180 TCR beta chains were listed by the study as associated with cytomegalovirus. In a later analysis, HLA-associated TCR beta chains showed more clonal expansion and lower generation probabilities than non-associated chains that were equally common.

The sequence derives from a man aged 18 to 30 in good health and CMV-seropositive. Here the chain combines TRBV2 and TRBJ2-4; TRBD1 agrees with 9 junctional bases. The specimen sequenced was PBMCs. For the CDR3, the sequence is CASSAGTGNIQYF. The DNA is TGTGCCAGCAGTGCCGGGACAGGGAACATTCAGTACTTC.